This passage covers 10 T cell receptor beta chains from one sample sequenced in a study of cytomegalovirus exposure and HLA in healthy donors. PCR used 60 Vbeta primers and 13 Jbeta primers. The repertoire was sequenced with immunoSEQ multiplex PCR; TCRdb's copy has only in-frame clones and lacks some. This table lists 95,000 to 150,000 clones. The specimen sequenced was PBMCs. These receptor sequences come from a man aged 35-49 years in good health and CMV-seronegative.

This chain connects TRBV5-1 to TRBJ2-5; maybe TRBD1 (7 bases). The J call may be wrong; the DNA end is better matched by TRBJ2-7. The CDR3 loop spans 16 amino acids. CDR1 SGHRS and CDR2 YFSETQ come from the germline V gene. CDR3 protein: CASSRNPGGSSYEQYF. The CDR3 bases are TGCGCCAGCAGCCGAAACCCAGGGGGGAGCTCCTACGAGCAGTACTTC.

The chain recombines TRBV4-2 with TRBJ1-1, with TRBD1 matching over 8 bases. Unmatched junction bases numbered 8, after V lost 3 bases and J lost 5 bases. Germline V lookup: CDR1 LGHNA, CDR2 YNFKEQ. This CDR3 region has 15 residues. CDR3 DNA: TGTGCCAGCAGCCACCCCAGGGGGCTGGAGACTGAAGCTTTCTTT. Amino acids: CASSHPRGLETEAFF.

The chain employs TRBV9 and TRBJ2-2; 9 nucleotides agree with TRBD1. Germline CDR1 SGDLS, CDR2 YYNGEE. Trimming took 4 bases from V and 1 from J; bases not matched to a gene: 8. The CDR3 has 17 residues. CDR3 bases: TGTGCCAGCAGCTTCGGGACAGGGAATAAGAACACCGGGGAGCTGTTTTTT. Protein product: CASSFGTGNKNTGELFF. Based on the CDR3 plus reference TRBV9 and TRBJ2-2, the full variable domain is DSGVTQTPKHLITATGQRVTLRCSPRSGDLSVYWYQQSLDQGLQFLIQYYNGEERAKGNILERFSAQQFPDLHSELNLSSLELGDSALYFCASSFGTGNKNTGELFFGEGSRLTVL.

V usage is TRBV7-6 and J usage is TRBJ2-3, with TRBD2 matching 7 bases. The germline CDR1 and CDR2 sequences are SGHVS and FNYEAQ. J lost 4 bases, V lost 1 base, and 5 bases had no gene match. The CDR3 is 15 residues long. The CDR3 region has the DNA TGTGCCAGCAGCTTAGGGGCGGGAGTCTCAGATACGCAGTATTTT. Translating gives CASSLGAGVSDTQYF. Full variable domain (rest looked up from reference TRBV7-6 and TRBJ2-3): GAGVSQSPRYKVTKRGQDVALRCDPISGHVSLYWYRQALGQGPEFLTYFNYEAQQDKSGLPNDRFSAERPEGSISTLTIQRTEQRDSAMYRCASSLGAGVSDTQYFGPGTRLTVL.

The V call is TRBV7-3, the J call TRBJ2-1, with TRBD1 matching over 7 bases. The trim removed 3 bases at V and 1 base at J, leaving 3 bases unmatched. CDR1 is SGHTA, CDR2 FQGTGA, per germline. This CDR3 has 15 amino acids. CDR3: CASSFEGASYNEQFF. CDR3 DNA sequence: TGTGCCAGCAGCTTCGAGGGGGCGTCCTACAATGAGCAGTTCTTC.

V gene TRBV7-2 combines with J gene TRBJ1-2, with TRBD1 as a possible D gene (6 bases). The CDR3 is 13 amino acids. CDR1 and CDR2 (germline): SGHTA, FQGNSA. V was shortened by 4 bases and J by 2 bases, with 8 bases between the two germline ends. CDR3 protein: CASSSQGNYGYTF. The DNA of the CDR3 is TGTGCCAGCAGCTCCCAGGGGAACTATGGCTACACCTTC.

J is TRBJ2-5 and V is TRBV6-5, with TRBD1 matching 7 bases. Germline V gives CDR1 MNHEY, CDR2 SVGAGI. This CDR3 comprises 12 residues. V trimming: 5 bases; J trimming: 5 bases; junction bases outside the gene matches: 2. CDR3 DNA sequence: TGTGCCAGCAGTACAGGGGAGGAGACCCAGTACTTC. Protein sequence: CASSTGEETQYF.

The V and J genes are TRBV5-4 and TRBJ2-7; TRBD2 matches 7 bases. The ends lost 3 bases at V and 1 base at J; junction bases unmatched: 1. CDR3 length equals 13 residues. The germline V gene has CDR1 SGHNT and CDR2 YYREEE (reference sequence). CDR3 residues: CASSWDYSYEQYF. In nucleotides, the CDR3 is TGTGCCAGCAGCTGGGACTATTCCTACGAGCAGTACTTC.

V gene TRBV19 combines with J gene TRBJ2-7; 10 bases map to TRBD1. The CDR3 sequence is 17 residues long. The V and J ends lost 5 bases and 1 base, in that order; junction bases with no gene match: 11. Looked up from germline, CDR1 is LNHDA and CDR2 is SQIVND (reference sequence). The CDR3 sequence: CASSLPPGTGASYEQYF. The CDR3 DNA sequence: TGTGCCAGTAGTCTCCCTCCCGGGACAGGGGCTTCCTACGAGCAGTACTTC.

The chain has TRBV5-1 and TRBJ2-2; D is perhaps TRBD1 (8 bases). Germline V lookup: CDR1 SGHRS, CDR2 YFSETQ. The V gene lost 7 bases and the J gene lost 1 base, with 14 bases spanning the gap. The CDR3 covers 15 residues. The CDR3 region has the DNA TGCGCCAGCCGGAGCGGGACAGGGAACACCGGGGAGCTGTTTTTT. This encodes CASRSGTGNTGELFF.